This TCR beta chain is from a study of T cells in lung cancer brain metastases. The overall study: Most of the 20 patients had smoked, with a median of around 40 pack-years.

The CDR3 spans 14 residues. The data were produced by immunoSEQ multiplex PCR, yet TCRdb's version contains in-frame clones alone and is incomplete. This sample has approximately 6,600 clones, with 75% to 90% found just once. The rearrangement links TRBV21-1 to TRBJ2-1; TRBD2, the D gene given by the table, was not confirmed from the DNA. TRBV21-1 is shown as a pseudogene. This TCR was sampled from a man in his fifties with non-small cell lung cancer. Material for sequencing was tumor tissue from the primary lung tumor. The CDR3 here is CASTPTRASHEQFF. The CDR3 DNA is TGTGCCAGCACCCCCACCCGGGCTAGCCATGAGCAGTTCTTC.